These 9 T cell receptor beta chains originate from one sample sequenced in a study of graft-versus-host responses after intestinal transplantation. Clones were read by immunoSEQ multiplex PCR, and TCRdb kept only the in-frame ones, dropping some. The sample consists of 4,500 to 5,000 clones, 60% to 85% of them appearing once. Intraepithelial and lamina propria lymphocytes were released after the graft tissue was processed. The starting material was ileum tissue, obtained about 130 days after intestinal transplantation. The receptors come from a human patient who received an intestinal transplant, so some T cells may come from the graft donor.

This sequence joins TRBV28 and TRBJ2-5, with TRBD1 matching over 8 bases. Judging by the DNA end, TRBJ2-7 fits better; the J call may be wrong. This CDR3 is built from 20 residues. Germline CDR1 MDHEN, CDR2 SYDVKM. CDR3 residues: CASSLCFIPSGTGLTYEQYF. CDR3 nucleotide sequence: TGTGCCAGCAGTTTATGCTTCATCCCGTCCGGGACAGGTCTTACCTACGAGCAGTACTTC.

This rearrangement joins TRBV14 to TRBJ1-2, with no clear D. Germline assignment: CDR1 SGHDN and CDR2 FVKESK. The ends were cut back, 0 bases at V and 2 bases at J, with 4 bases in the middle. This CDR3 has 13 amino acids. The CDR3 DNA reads TGTGCCAGCAGCCAAGATAGAAACTATGGCTACACCTTC. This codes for CASSQDRNYGYTF.

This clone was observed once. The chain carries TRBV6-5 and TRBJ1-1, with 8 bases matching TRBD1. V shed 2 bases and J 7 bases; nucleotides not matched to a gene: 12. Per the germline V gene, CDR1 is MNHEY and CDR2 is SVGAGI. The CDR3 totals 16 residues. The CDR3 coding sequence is TGTGCCAGCAGTTACATTCCCAGGGGGCTTTCGGGTGAAGCTTTCTTT. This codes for CASSYIPRGLSGEAFF.

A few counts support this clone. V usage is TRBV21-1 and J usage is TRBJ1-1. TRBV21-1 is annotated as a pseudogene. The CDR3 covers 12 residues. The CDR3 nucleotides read TGTGCCAGCAGCACCGGTTACACTGAAGCTTTCTTT. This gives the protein CASSTGYTEAFF.

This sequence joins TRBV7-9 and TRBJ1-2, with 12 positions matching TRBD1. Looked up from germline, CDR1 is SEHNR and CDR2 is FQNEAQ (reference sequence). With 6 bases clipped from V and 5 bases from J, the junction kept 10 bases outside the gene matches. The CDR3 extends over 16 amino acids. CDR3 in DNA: TGTGCCAGCAGTCGCCCCGGGACAGGGGGCCGGTATGGCTACACCTTC. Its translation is CASSRPGTGGRYGYTF.

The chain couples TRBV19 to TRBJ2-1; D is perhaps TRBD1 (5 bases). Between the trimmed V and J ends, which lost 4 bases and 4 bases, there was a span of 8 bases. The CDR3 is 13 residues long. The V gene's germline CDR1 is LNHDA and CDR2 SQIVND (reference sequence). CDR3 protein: CASSTTGYNEQFF. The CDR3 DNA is TGTGCCAGTAGTACCACAGGTTACAATGAGCAGTTCTTC.

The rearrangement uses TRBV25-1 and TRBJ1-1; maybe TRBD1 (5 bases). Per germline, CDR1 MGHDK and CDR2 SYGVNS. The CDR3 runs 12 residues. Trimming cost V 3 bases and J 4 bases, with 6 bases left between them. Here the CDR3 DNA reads TGTGCCAGCAGTGACAGGGCCACTGAAGCTTTCTTT. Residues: CASSDRATEAFF.

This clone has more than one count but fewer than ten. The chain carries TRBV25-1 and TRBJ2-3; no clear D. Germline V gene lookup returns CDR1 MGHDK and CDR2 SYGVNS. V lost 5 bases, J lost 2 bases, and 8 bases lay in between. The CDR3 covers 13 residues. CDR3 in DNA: TGTGCCAGCAGTATAGTGACCACAGATACGCAGTATTTT. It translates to CASSIVTTDTQYF.

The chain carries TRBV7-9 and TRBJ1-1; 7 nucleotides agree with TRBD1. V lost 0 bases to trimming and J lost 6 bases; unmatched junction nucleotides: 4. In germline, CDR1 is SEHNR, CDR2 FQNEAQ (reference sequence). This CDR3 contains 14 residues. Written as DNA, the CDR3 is TGTGCCAGCAGCTTAGCTGACAGGGCGGCTGAAGCTTTCTTT. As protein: CASSLADRAAEAFF.